One and the same sample provided the 18 T cell receptor beta chains below, sequenced in a study of PD-L1 blockade in urothelial cancer. Using immunoSEQ multiplex PCR, the repertoire was profiled, and TCRdb retains in-frame clones only, with some absent. This sample has about 35,000 clones, with about a third found just once. The sample consisted of tumor tissue, taken before atezolizumab (anti-PD-L1) treatment. Receptor source: a man aged 55 to 70 with urothelial cancer.

In this sample, this clone turned up many times. The chain combines TRBV11-3 with TRBJ1-2, with unresolved D. V was shortened by 5 bases and J by 8 bases, with 21 bases between the two germline ends. This CDR3 region has 15 residues. Germline V gene sequence: CDR1 SGHNT, CDR2 YENEEA. CDR3: CASSLGRTTYRGYTF. The CDR3 nucleotides read TGTGCCAGCAGCCTGGGCCGAACTACATACCGAGGCTACACCTTC. The full variable domain, with the rest looked up from reference TRBV11-3 and TRBJ1-2, is EAGVVQSPRYKIIEKKQPVAFWCNPISGHNTLYWYLQNLGQGPELLIRYENEEAVDDSQLPKDRFSAERLKGVDSTLKIQPAELGDSAVYLCASSLGRTTYRGYTFGSGTRLTVV.

This chain uses TRBV5-1 with TRBJ1-5; TRBD1 agrees at 7 bases. Trimming cost V 4 bases and J 3 bases; bases outside gene matches: 4. From germline, CDR1 is SGHRS and CDR2 YFSETQ. This CDR3 comprises 14 residues. CDR3 region: CASSQGQPNQPQHF. The CDR3 DNA reads TGCGCCAGCAGCCAGGGACAGCCCAATCAGCCCCAGCATTTT.

V is TRBV18 and J is TRBJ2-7, with 7 bases lining up with TRBD1. The germline V gene encodes CDR1 KGHSH and CDR2 LQKENI. Trimming at V came to 6 bases and at J to 3 bases, leaving 8 bases not matched to a gene. This CDR3 has 14 amino acids. The CDR3 nucleotides are TGTGCCAGCTCCCAGGGGACAGTAATCTACGAGCAGTACTTC. Translation: CASSQGTVIYEQYF.

This chain uses TRBV19 with TRBJ2-3, with 9 positions matching TRBD2. Germline CDR1 is LNHDA and CDR2 is SQIVND (reference sequence). This CDR3 comprises 15 residues. Trimming removed 3 bases from V and 3 bases from J; junction bases left unmatched: 4. The CDR3 coding sequence is TGTGCCAGTAGTATCAGCGGGAGGTTGACAGATACGCAGTATTTT. This translates into CASSISGRLTDTQYF.

The chain employs TRBV18 and TRBJ1-2; D unclear. The germline gives CDR1 KGHSH, CDR2 LQKENI. This CDR3 comprises 13 residues. The V gene lost 2 bases and the J gene lost 1 base, with 5 bases spanning the gap. The CDR3 loop reads CASSPRDNYGYTF. CDR3 sequence (DNA): TGTGCCAGCTCACCAAGGGATAACTATGGCTACACCTTC.

The chain combines TRBV29-1 with TRBJ2-1; D remains ambiguous. Deletions cut 0 bases from V and 9 bases from J, with 9 bases between. The length of the CDR3 is 12 residues. Germline V gene data show CDR1 as SQVTM and CDR2 as ANQGSEA. Written as DNA, the CDR3 is TGCAGCGTTGAAGAAGTGGTAGGTGAGCAGTTCTTC. It specifies CSVEEVVGEQFF.

A few counts support this clone. This chain uses TRBV6-8 with TRBJ1-4; D unresolved. Germline assignment: CDR1 MNHGY and CDR2 SAAAGT. CDR3 length: 13 amino acids. V lost 5 bases, J lost 10 bases, and 14 bases lay in between. CDR3 DNA sequence: TGTGCCAGCAGTGACGTCCTCTGGGGAAAACTGTTTTTT. As protein: CASSDVLWGKLFF.

CDR3 sequence (DNA): TGTGCCAGTAGTATAGCCCCGACAGGGTTGCCTGAAGCTTTCTTT. This codes for CASSIAPTGLPEAFF. The chain combines TRBV19 with TRBJ1-1, with 7 bases that match TRBD1. The CDR3 has 15 residues. The V and J ends lost 1 base and 6 bases, in that order; junction bases with no gene match: 8. From germline, CDR1 is LNHDA and CDR2 SQIVND (reference sequence).

This clone was seen ten or more times. This chain joins TRBV11-3 and TRBJ2-3; maybe TRBD1 (6 bases). The CDR3 is 16 amino acids. Trimming removed 5 bases at V and 5 bases at J, with 20 bases between. The V gene's germline CDR1 is SGHNT and CDR2 YENEEA. This CDR3 is CASSHYQGFEGDTQYF. The CDR3 DNA reads TGTGCCAGCAGCCATTATCAGGGGTTCGAGGGAGATACGCAGTATTTT.

This clone was seen a handful of times. This chain's CDR3 is CASSEGGLSFSTDTQYF. CDR3 DNA: TGTGCCAGCAGTGAAGGGGGACTGAGCTTCTCCACAGATACGCAGTATTTT. This rearrangement joins TRBV6-1 to TRBJ2-3; possibly TRBD2 for D (6 bases). The V and J ends lost 1 base and 2 bases respectively, with 16 bases between them. Looked up from germline, CDR1 is MNHNS and CDR2 is SASEGT. The CDR3 length is 17 residues.

V is TRBV18 and J is TRBJ2-3, with TRBD1 identical over 9 bases. The CDR3 totals 18 residues. Germline values: CDR1 KGHSH, CDR2 LQKENI. J gave up 2 bases and V 3 bases, and 12 bases lay outside the gene matches. This CDR3 reads CASSPQSGTGSTTDTQYF. The CDR3 nucleotides read TGTGCCAGCTCACCTCAATCCGGGACAGGGAGTACCACAGATACGCAGTATTTT.

V and J are TRBV6-1 and TRBJ1-3; D perhaps matches TRBD1 (6 bases). Germline CDR1 and CDR2: MNHNS and SASEGT. Trimming removed 1 base at V and 4 bases at J, with 11 bases between. The CDR3 consists of 15 residues. The CDR3 region has the DNA TGTGCCAGCAGTGAAGTCAGGGGCTTGGGAAACACCATATATTTT. Protein: CASSEVRGLGNTIYF.

The chain couples TRBV18 to TRBJ1-4; D is unclear. In germline, CDR1 is KGHSH, CDR2 LQKENI. The CDR3 is 12 amino acids. V was clipped by 0 bases and J by 6 bases, with 2 bases between them. CDR3 loop: CASSPPDEKLFF. Here the CDR3 DNA reads TGTGCCAGCTCACCACCGGATGAAAAACTGTTTTTT.

This chain links TRBV10-2 with TRBJ1-4; maybe TRBD1 (5 bases). This CDR3 is built from 13 residues. V was cut by 8 bases and J by 8 bases, with 15 bases left in between. Germline V gene sequence: CDR1 WSHSY, CDR2 SAAADI. This CDR3 reads CASGPGLREKLFF. CDR3 coding DNA: TGCGCCAGCGGACCGGGACTAAGGGAAAAACTGTTTTTT.

There are many counts of this clone. The rearrangement uses TRBV11-3 and TRBJ1-6; 9 nucleotides match TRBD1. In germline, CDR1 is SGHNT, CDR2 YENEEA. The CDR3 contains 20 residues. The V gene end was trimmed by 3 bases and the J gene end by 0 bases; junction bases not matched to a gene: 12. DNA for the CDR3: TGTGCCAGCAGCTTGACCCCCGGACAGGGGAGGGGCTCCTATAATTCACCCCTCCACTTT. Amino acids: CASSLTPGQGRGSYNSPLHF. The complete variable domain, with remaining parts taken from reference TRBV11-3 and TRBJ1-6, reads EAGVVQSPRYKIIEKKQPVAFWCNPISGHNTLYWYLQNLGQGPELLIRYENEEAVDDSQLPKDRFSAERLKGVDSTLKIQPAELGDSAVYLCASSLTPGQGRGSYNSPLHFGNGTRLTVT.

V gene TRBV18 combines with J gene TRBJ2-7; D is possibly TRBD2 (5 bases). This CDR3 contains 14 residues. CDR1 and CDR2 from the germline V gene are KGHSH and LQKENI. V lost 6 bases to trimming and J lost 4 bases, with 16 bases between them. The CDR3: CASSATGRGYEQYF. CDR3 DNA: TGTGCCAGCTCCGCGACGGGGAGAGGGTACGAGCAGTACTTC.

This clone is deemed medium-sized. V is TRBV11-3 and J is TRBJ2-7; tentatively, D is TRBD1 (6 bases). Germline V gene sequence: CDR1 SGHNT, CDR2 YENEEA. The CDR3 has 15 residues. V dropped 6 bases and J dropped 3 bases, with 18 bases sitting between them. In DNA, the CDR3 is TGTGCCAGCAGTGCGGGTGGGGGACAAGGCTACGAGCAGTACTTC. Translated: CASSAGGGQGYEQYF. Using reference TRBV11-3 and TRBJ2-7 for the parts outside the CDR3, the full variable domain is EAGVVQSPRYKIIEKKQPVAFWCNPISGHNTLYWYLQNLGQGPELLIRYENEEAVDDSQLPKDRFSAERLKGVDSTLKIQPAELGDSAVYLCASSAGGGQGYEQYFGPGTRLTVT.

The chain combines TRBV30 with TRBJ2-1, with D possibly being TRBD2 (7 bases). Germline values: CDR1 GTSNPN, CDR2 SVGIG (reference sequence). Trimming took 4 bases from V and 7 from J, leaving 14 bases between them. The CDR3 has 13 amino acids. The CDR3 sequence is CAWKRGAGNEQFF. As DNA, the CDR3 is TGTGCCTGGAAACGGGGGGCTGGGAATGAGCAGTTCTTC.